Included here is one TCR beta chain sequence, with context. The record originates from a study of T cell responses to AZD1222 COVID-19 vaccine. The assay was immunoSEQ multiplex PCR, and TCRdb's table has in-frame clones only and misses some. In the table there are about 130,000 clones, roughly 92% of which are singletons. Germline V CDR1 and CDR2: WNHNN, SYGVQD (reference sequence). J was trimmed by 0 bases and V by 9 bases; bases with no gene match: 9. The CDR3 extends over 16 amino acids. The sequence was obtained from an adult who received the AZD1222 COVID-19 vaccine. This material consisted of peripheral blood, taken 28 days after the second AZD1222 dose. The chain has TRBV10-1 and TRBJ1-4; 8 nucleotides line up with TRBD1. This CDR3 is CARGQGATATNEKLFF. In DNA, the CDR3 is TGCGCCAGGGGCCAGGGGGCCACTGCAACTAATGAAAAACTGTTTTTT.